The sample holds many counts of the clone carrying this T cell receptor beta chain. The antigen is undetermined. The CDR3 has 16 amino acids. V was trimmed by 8 bases and J by 5 bases, leaving 21 bases between them. Germline assignment: CDR1 LGHNT and CDR2 FRNRAP. RNA transcripts were the template for amplifying TCR beta CDR3 regions. In the first-round RT-PCR of the TCR CDR3, the HTBI primer set was used. One entry per CDR3 protein results from TCRdb running MiXCR on the multiplex PCR reads. The sample lists around 480,000 distinct CDR3 sequences, around an eighth occurring once. This sample was included in a study of T cells in Graves' hyperthyroidism and ophthalmopathy. Whole-study findings and limits: Ophthalmopathy prediction by the model preceded onset by a median roughly 6.3 months. The blood repertoire included most of the expanded thyroid clonotypes above 0.001.

Those patients with uncontrolled infection, other autoimmune disease, pregnancy or lactation were excluded. Clinical symptoms, serum thyroxine, TRAb, thyroid ultrasound and orbital computed tomography established diagnosis. The material sequenced was blood. The clonotype originates from a woman aged 18-30 years with Graves' hyperthyroidism. The J gene is TRBJ1-4, the V gene TRBV12-5, with D maybe TRBD1 (6 bases). CDR3 protein: CASRGGQGMGNEKLFF. CDR3 in DNA: TGTGCTAGTCGGGGGGGGCAGGGGATGGGGAATGAAAAACTGTTTTTT.